This TCR beta chain is drawn from a study of blood T cell repertoires in COVID-19. Repertoires were generated with immunoSEQ multiplex PCR, while TCRdb's copy carries only in-frame clones and drops some. The table records approximately 200,000 clones, 86% of them present only once. From germline, CDR1 is LGHDT and CDR2 YNNKEL (reference sequence). Trimming removed 4 bases from V and 2 bases from J, with 6 bases in between. There are 13 residues in the CDR3. The chain links TRBV3-1 (or the pseudogene TRBV3-2) to TRBJ2-1; D possibly corresponds to TRBD2 (5 bases). The source is a woman aged 25-40 years with active or convalescent COVID-19. The sample consisted of peripheral blood. The CDR3 nucleotides are TGTGCCAGCAGCCGGACTCCCTACAATGAGCAGTTCTTC. It specifies CASSRTPYNEQFF.